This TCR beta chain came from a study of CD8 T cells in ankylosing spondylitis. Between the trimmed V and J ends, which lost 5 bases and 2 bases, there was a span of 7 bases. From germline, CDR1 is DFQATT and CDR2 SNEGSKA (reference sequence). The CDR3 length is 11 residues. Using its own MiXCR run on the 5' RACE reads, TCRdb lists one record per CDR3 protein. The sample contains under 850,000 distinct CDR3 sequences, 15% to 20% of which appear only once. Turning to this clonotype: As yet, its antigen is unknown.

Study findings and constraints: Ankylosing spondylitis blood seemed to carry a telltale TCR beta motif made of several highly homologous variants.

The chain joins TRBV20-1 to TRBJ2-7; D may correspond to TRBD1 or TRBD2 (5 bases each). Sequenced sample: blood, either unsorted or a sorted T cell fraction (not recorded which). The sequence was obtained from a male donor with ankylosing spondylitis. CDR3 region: CSAGDPYEQYF. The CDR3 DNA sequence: TGCAGTGCTGGGGACCCCTACGAGCAGTACTTC.